This T cell receptor beta chain was sequenced in a study of blood T cells in healthy people across ages. Study results and limitations: Investigators treated diversity estimates from one million T cells as underestimates.

This CDR3 region has 16 residues. Germline assignment: CDR1 LNHNV and CDR2 YYDKDF (reference sequence). V lost 0 bases, J lost 0 bases, and 9 bases lay in between. Each sample yielded at least 6 million isolated PBMCs. Through a sample-barcoded 5' primer and a J-beta primer mix, a second PCR was run for roughly 6 to 12 cycles. TCRdb re-derived calls from the 5' RACE reads in MiXCR, one entry per CDR3 protein. The profile shows some 1.4 million distinct CDR3 sequences, approximately 40% of them singletons. On this clonotype itself: The antigen remains unidentified.

The chain has TRBV15 and TRBJ2-1; D is unresolved. Sequencing was done on a sample of blood. The clonotype originates from a woman aged 18-29 years in good health. CDR3 sequence reads: CATSRDWVSSYNEQFF. As DNA, the CDR3 is TGTGCCACCAGCAGAGATTGGGTGAGCTCCTACAATGAGCAGTTCTTC.